Sequencing of this T cell receptor (beta chain) was carried out in a study of T cell responses to AZD1222 COVID-19 vaccine. The CDR3 loop spans 13 amino acids. CDR1 is SGHDN, CDR2 FVKESK, per germline. V lost 5 bases and J 8 bases, leaving 12 bases between the germline ends. Regarding the study as a whole: Among those given AZD1222, only six or seven were seropositive at baseline. Spike regions recognized by vaccine-associated CD4 TCRs spanned the protein, led by 160-218 and 743-854. Spike-specific TCR breadth and depth both grew after two AZD1222 doses. White British people made up most donors, females outnumbered males, and clonal diversity was possibly underestimated.

Libraries were prepared by immunoSEQ multiplex PCR; TCRdb keeps only in-frame clonotypes and omits some of them. The sample lists roughly 130,000 clones; 86% were seen once. This clone was seen a handful of times. No antigen is known for it. Source: peripheral blood, taken on day 0 of AZD1222 vaccination. V and J are TRBV14 and TRBJ2-2, with D hard to call. This clonotype was sampled from an adult in good health. This chain's CDR3 is CASSANIIGELFF. The CDR3 region has the DNA TGTGCCAGCAGCGCAAACATCATTGGGGAGCTGTTTTTT. The full variable domain, its missing parts supplied by reference TRBV14 and TRBJ2-2, is EAGVTQFPSHSVIEKGQTVTLRCDPISGHDNLYWYRRVMGKEIKFLLHFVKESKQDESGMPNNRFLAERTGGTYSTLKVQPAELEDSGVYFCASSANIIGELFFGEGSRLTVL.